This entry features one T cell receptor (beta chain) sequence. The antigen this receptor binds is unknown. Nothing much larger sits one base from this clone, and base qualities are not available. CDR1 and CDR2 were assigned from the germline V gene as SGHDT and YYEEEE. V is cut by 0 bases and J by 0 bases, and the space between the germline ends is 19 bases. The CDR3 covers 18 residues, taking in both the cysteine and the phenylalanine. Here the CDR3 DNA is all that survives: 54 bases in frame from base 1. The sample belongs to a study of blood T cell repertoires in COVID-19 (TCRdb year 2020). Regarding the research as a whole: The collaborator samples originated in the United States, Italy and Spain and spanned the acute and convalescent phases of COVID-19. The prospective study material was composed of cDNA or gDNA derived from T cells, B-cell-depleted T cells, or PBMCs. Deeply sampled blood TCRbeta repertoires from subjects exposed to, actively infected with, or recovered from COVID-19 were included in the dataset. The repertoires were released in a freely available public database meant as a resource for research on the immune response to SARS-CoV-2. Samples came from the ongoing ImmuneRACE study (first 160 participants) plus 1,254 subjects from 6 global collaborators. Sample metadata almost always included a de-identified subject ID, COVID-19 status, age in years and sex. Where available, HLA class I and class II types were obtained from metadata supplied by the sample provider rather than from assay-based typing. Study-wide findings and limitations: Clinical and demographic metadata were provided uncurated, with the amount varying by source and participant.

TCRbeta CDR3 regions were amplified from genomic DNA using the immunoSEQ Assay, a bias-controlled multiplex PCR. Per the original workflow: Within the assay, amplification of reference gene primers was used to estimate how many nucleated cells each sample contained. To quantify the absolute abundance of each unique TCRbeta CDR3 rearrangement, sequence reads were collapsed and filtered. Productive Simpson clonality was computed per sample as the square root of Simpson's diversity index over productive rearrangements. Held by TCRdb, this immuneACCESS table contains in-frame sequences only and omits some clones. Under half of the omission traces to an unresolved V gene where checked; the cause of the rest is unknown. V, J and clone size are taken as reported in that table, and D and trimming were inferred from the DNA itself. This sample holds under 250,000 clones; about 86% were observed only once. The ten largest make up approximately 8.6% of the sample.

Collaborating institutions collected whole blood in K2EDTA tubes following their own protocols. For TCRbeta analysis, collaborators shipped samples as frozen whole blood, isolated PBMCs, or DNA extracted from either of those sample types. Rearrangement joined TRBV5-6 to TRBJ2-7, with a tentative D gene TRBD1 over 6 matching bases. Sequencing used peripheral blood. The receptor was isolated from a man aged 40-50 years with active or convalescent COVID-19. The nucleotide sequence reads TGTGCCAGCAGCTTGGAGTTCAGGGGATTTGAGAGCTCCTACGAGCAGTACTTC. The resulting protein is CASSLEFRGFESSYEQYF.